What follows describes a single TCR beta chain. This record comes from a study of cytomegalovirus exposure and HLA in healthy donors. PCR involved 60 Vbeta and 13 Jbeta primers. Some clones are missing from TCRdb's copy, which holds only in-frame ones; the method was immunoSEQ multiplex PCR. The sample has roughly 34,000 clones; the top ten hold 4.5%. CDR1 and CDR2 (germline): GTSNPN, SVGIG (reference sequence). The CDR3 runs to 14 residues. With 1 base clipped from V and 0 bases from J, the junction kept 1 base outside the gene matches. The clonotype was recovered from a woman aged 35 to 49 in good health and CMV-seropositive. V gene TRBV30 combines with J gene TRBJ1-2; 8 bases are a match to TRBD1. Sequencing was carried out using PBMCs. CDR3 DNA: TGTGCCTGGAGTGCACAGGGGGCTAACTATGGCTACACCTTC. Translating it yields CAWSAQGANYGYTF.